Presented here are 22 T cell receptor beta chains from one specimen sequenced in a study of T cells in Graves' hyperthyroidism and ophthalmopathy (dated by TCRdb to between 2017 and 2020). Library prep was done by multiplex PCR. The sequencer was an Illumina HiSeq 2000. Amplification of TCR beta CDR3 regions was carried out from RNA transcripts. For the first round of RT-PCR on the TCR CDR3, the HTBI primer set was used together with the Qiagen OneStep RT-PCR kit. The public reads were reanalyzed by TCRdb: fastp trimming at Q25, MiXCR alignment, in-frame beta chains only. A single entry per CDR3 protein holds the most common genes and DNA from its merged rows. The sample table lists around 700,000 distinct CDR3 sequences, roughly 20% of them with a count of one. Jointly, the top ten make up approximately 15% of the sample. Specimen: blood. These receptors all stem from a woman aged 45-60 years with Graves' hyperthyroidism that later progressed to Graves' ophthalmopathy.

The chain recombines TRBV2 with TRBJ2-7; D remains unclear. CDR1 is SNHLY and CDR2 is FYNNEI in the germline V gene. V gave up 7 bases and J gave up 8 bases, with 18 bases separating them. This CDR3 contains 13 residues. DNA of the CDR3: TGTGCCAGCATAGGGCTGAGAGTTACGAAGCAGTACTTC. The encoded protein is CASIGLRVTKQYF.

Only a few counts were recorded for this clonotype. Here the CDR3 reads CSVARLAGGETQYF. CDR3 bases: TGCAGCGTTGCAAGACTAGCCGGTGGAGAGACCCAGTACTTC. The chain couples TRBV29-1 to TRBJ2-5; TRBD2 agrees at 7 bases. Unmatched junction bases numbered 9, after V lost 4 bases and J lost 4 bases. CDR3 length: 14 residues. The germline gives CDR1 SQVTM, CDR2 ANQGSEA.

For the CDR3, the DNA is TGTGCCAGCAGTGAACCAGGGAGGTCTGCCTATGGCTACACCTTC. Translating it yields CASSEPGRSAYGYTF. V gene TRBV25-1 combines with J gene TRBJ1-2, with D possibly matching TRBD1 (5 bases). This CDR3 has 15 residues. The germline V gene encodes CDR1 MGHDK and CDR2 SYGVNS. V lost 2 bases and J 4 bases, leaving 14 bases between the germline ends.

The rearrangement uses TRBV7-2 and TRBJ2-5; the match to TRBD2 covers 9 bases. The germline V gene encodes CDR1 SGHTA and CDR2 FQGNSA. V gave up 5 bases and J gave up 5 bases; unmatched junction bases: 9. CDR3 length: 15 residues. As DNA, the CDR3 is TGTGCCAGCAGCCTTTATCGCGGGGGGGCGGAGACCCAGTACTTC. Protein product: CASSLYRGGAETQYF.

This clonotype has only a few counts. The chain couples TRBV19 to TRBJ1-5; D is unclear. The CDR3 totals 14 residues. Per germline, CDR1 LNHDA and CDR2 SQIVND (reference sequence). Trimming took off 7 bases at V and 0 bases at J, with 10 bases between the two ends. This chain's CDR3 is CASTATVSNQPQHF. The CDR3 bases are TGTGCCAGTACGGCTACCGTTAGCAATCAGCCCCAGCATTTT.

This clonotype was seen many times. The chain couples TRBV7-8 to TRBJ2-7, with D unresolved. The V gene's germline CDR1 is SGHVS and CDR2 FQNEAQ. Trimming removed 3 bases at V and 5 bases at J, with 17 bases between. The CDR3 is 15 residues long. The CDR3 DNA reads TGTGCCAGCAGCTTGGAAATCTTATCTGACCACGAGCAGTACTTC. Amino acids: CASSLEILSDHEQYF.

The chain's CDR3 is CASSNKQVRDYGYTF. In DNA form, the CDR3 reads TGTGCCAGCAGCAACAAACAGGTTAGGGACTATGGCTACACCTTC. J is TRBJ1-2 and V is TRBV5-4, with a possible D match to TRBD1 (5 bases). The germline V and J ends were trimmed by 4 bases and 3 bases, with 16 bases remaining between them. Germline V gives CDR1 SGHNT, CDR2 YYREEE (reference sequence). The CDR3 loop spans 15 amino acids.

This rearrangement joins TRBV6-1 to TRBJ1-6, with 10 bases aligning to TRBD1. The V gene end was trimmed by 7 bases and the J gene end by 4 bases; junction bases not matched to a gene: 7. The germline V gene has CDR1 MNHNS and CDR2 SASEGT. The CDR3 is 16 amino acids. CDR3 in DNA: TGTGCCAGCACCGAGGGACAGGGGAGGTATAATTCACCCCTCCACTTT. This codes for CASTEGQGRYNSPLHF.

The sample holds a few counts of this clonotype. The chain employs TRBV6-6 and TRBJ1-5; D unresolved. Between the trimmed V and J ends, which lost 0 bases and 4 bases, there was a span of 7 bases. From germline, CDR1 is MNHNY and CDR2 SVGAGI (reference sequence). The CDR3 spans 14 residues. DNA for the CDR3: TGTGCCAGCAGTTACTCGAGTGTTAATCAGCCCCAGCATTTT. Residues: CASSYSSVNQPQHF.

This clonotype appeared a few times. The V gene is TRBV7-9, the J gene TRBJ2-5; D gene unclear. Germline V lookup: CDR1 SEHNR, CDR2 FQNEAQ (reference sequence). Trimming removed 1 base from V and 5 bases from J, with 14 bases in between. The CDR3 has 15 residues. CDR3 coding DNA: TGTGCCAGCAGCTTAGATTCGGTTTATCGGGAGACCCAGTACTTC. The encoded protein is CASSLDSVYRETQYF.

This clonotype was found many times. The chain joins TRBV6-1 to TRBJ1-2; TRBD1 aligns across 11 bases. This CDR3 spans 16 amino acids. The germline V gene encodes CDR1 MNHNS and CDR2 SASEGT. The V and J ends lost 7 bases and 1 base, in that order; junction bases with no gene match: 8. CDR3 bases: TGTGCCAGCATCTCCCCCGGGACAGGGGGTAACTATGGCTACACCTTC. Its protein is CASISPGTGGNYGYTF.

The chain carries TRBV4-1 and TRBJ2-3, with D perhaps TRBD1 (5 bases). The CDR3 is 14 residues long. Germline CDR1 MGHRA, CDR2 YSYEKL. Trimming removed 4 bases at V and 4 bases at J, with 12 bases between. CDR3 nucleotides: TGCGCCAGCAGCCCATGGACAAGACCAGATACGCAGTATTTT. It yields the protein CASSPWTRPDTQYF.

The genes are TRBV20-1 and TRBJ1-5; perhaps TRBD1 as D (6 bases). Germline values: CDR1 DFQATT, CDR2 SNEGSKA (reference sequence). The CDR3 consists of 15 residues. V was shortened by 5 bases and J by 6 bases, with 20 bases between the two germline ends. CDR3 residues: CSAPPAGASSQPQHF. As DNA, the CDR3 is TGCAGTGCTCCTCCCGCGGGGGCCTCGTCTCAGCCCCAGCATTTT.

This clonotype was seen more than once but under ten times. The rearrangement uses TRBV6-1 and TRBJ2-3; D not resolved. V was shortened by 1 base and J by 0 bases, with 8 bases between the two germline ends. CDR3 length equals 15 residues. CDR1 is MNHNS, CDR2 SASEGT, per germline. In nucleotides, the CDR3 is TGTGCCAGCAGTGAAGAGGCACGTAGCACAGATACGCAGTATTTT. Translation: CASSEEARSTDTQYF.

The J gene is TRBJ1-2, the V gene TRBV6-1; D ambiguous. CDR1 is MNHNS, CDR2 SASEGT, per germline. The CDR3 contains 15 residues. Deletions cut 3 bases from V and 7 bases from J, with 18 bases between. CDR3 amino acids: CASSDIARGSSGYTF. CDR3 DNA: TGTGCCAGCAGTGATATAGCGCGTGGAAGCTCTGGCTACACCTTC.

In its sample, this clonotype was seen many times. The rearrangement links TRBV7-2 to TRBJ1-1; no reliable D call. CDR1 and CDR2 (germline): SGHTA, FQGNSA. V was cut by 2 bases and J by 10 bases, with 14 bases left in between. This CDR3 is built from 13 residues. The CDR3 spells CASSLSGQTGAFF. The CDR3 DNA follows: TGTGCCAGCAGCTTATCTGGGCAGACGGGAGCTTTCTTT.

There are many counts of this clonotype. V is TRBV18 and J is TRBJ2-3; TRBD2 aligns across 8 bases. The CDR3 spans 17 residues. Germline trimming cut 0 bases from V and 4 bases from J; bases unmatched to any gene: 9. Germline-derived CDR1 and CDR2 are KGHSH and LQKENI. CDR3 coding DNA: TGTGCCAGCTCACCACCGCCTAGCGGGTATGGGTCAGATACGCAGTATTTT. Translation: CASSPPPSGYGSDTQYF. The full variable domain, with the rest looked up from reference TRBV18 and TRBJ2-3, is NAGVMQNPRHLVRRRGQEARLRCSPMKGHSHVYWYRQLPEEGLKFMVYLQKENIIDESGMPKERFSAEFPKEGPSILRIQQVVRGDSAAYFCASSPPPSGYGSDTQYFGPGTRLTVL.

This clonotype was seen only a few times. V and J are TRBV6-1 and TRBJ2-1; 8 bases map to TRBD1. This CDR3 contains 18 residues. V was pared by 6 bases and J by 5 bases, with 18 bases of the junction left unmatched. Germline V gene lookup returns CDR1 MNHNS and CDR2 SASEGT. In DNA, the CDR3 is TGTGCCAGCAGGCTCGGACAGGGCTCAGTTACAGGGGACAATGAGCAGTTCTTC. The encoded protein is CASRLGQGSVTGDNEQFF.

As concerns this clonotype: A read error may produce the germline difference seen at one junction end. J is TRBJ1-2 and V is TRBV27; D gene ambiguous. The CDR3 has 11 residues. The germline CDR1 and CDR2 sequences are MNHEY and SMNVEV (reference sequence). The CDR3 coding sequence is TGTGCCGGCAGCGGTAACTATGGCTACACCTTC. Amino acid sequence: CAGSGNYGYTF.

V and J are TRBV9 and TRBJ2-3, with TRBD2 identical over 7 bases. This CDR3 has 16 residues. The V and J ends lost 3 bases and 2 bases, in that order; junction bases with no gene match: 9. Germline CDR1 is SGDLS and CDR2 is YYNGEE. CDR3 DNA: TGTGCCAGCAGCGGTGAACCGGGACTAATCACAGATACGCAGTATTTT. It encodes CASSGEPGLITDTQYF.

This clonotype was found a few times. This chain joins TRBV20-1 and TRBJ2-3; 8 nucleotides agree with TRBD2. The ends lost 7 bases at V and 0 bases at J; junction bases unmatched: 3. CDR1 DFQATT and CDR2 SNEGSKA come from the germline V gene (reference sequence). This CDR3 contains 13 residues. CDR3 nucleotide sequence: TGCAGTGTTAGCGGGACGAGCACAGATACGCAGTATTTT. The encoded protein is CSVSGTSTDTQYF.

This clonotype was seen many times. The chain recombines TRBV5-4 with TRBJ2-5; 8 nucleotides align to TRBD1. Germline V gene data show CDR1 as SGHNT and CDR2 as YYREEE (reference sequence). The CDR3 loop spans 14 amino acids. V dropped 4 bases and J dropped 5; count of bases not matched to a gene: 7. The CDR3: CASSRTGLGETQYF. The CDR3 nucleotides read TGTGCCAGCAGCCGGACAGGGCTAGGGGAGACCCAGTACTTC.